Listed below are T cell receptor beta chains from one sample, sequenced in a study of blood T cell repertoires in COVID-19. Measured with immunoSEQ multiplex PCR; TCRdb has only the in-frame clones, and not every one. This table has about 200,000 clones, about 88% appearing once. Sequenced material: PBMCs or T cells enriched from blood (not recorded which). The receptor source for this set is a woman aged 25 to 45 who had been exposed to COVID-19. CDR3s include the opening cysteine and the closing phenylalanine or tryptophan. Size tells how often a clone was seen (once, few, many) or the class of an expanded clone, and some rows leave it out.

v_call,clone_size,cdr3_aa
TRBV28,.,CASSFRGNTIYF
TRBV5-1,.,CASSWGLAGATGAGELFF
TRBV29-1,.,CSPKNGRDTEAFF
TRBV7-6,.,CASSPLQGFDSGNTIYF
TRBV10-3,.,CAISSGTNIYNEQFF
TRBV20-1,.,CSALDREKAFF
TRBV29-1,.,CSVSGGDDNQPQHF
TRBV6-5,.,CASSSTVGNTIYF
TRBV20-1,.,CSASNRIYEQYF
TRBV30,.,CAWGHGGSGNTIYF
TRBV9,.,CASSENPLGGNEKLFF
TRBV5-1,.,CASSPVGQGGSMNTEAFF
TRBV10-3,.,CAIRGGPGTGMGPEAFF
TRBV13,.,CASSMEGQGAFF
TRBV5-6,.,CASGGGVGTEAFF
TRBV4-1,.,CASRRTGESSYNSPLHF
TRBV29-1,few,CSVDEQPPNYGYTF
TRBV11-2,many,CASSLEEDTGELFF
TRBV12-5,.,CASGSTSGTGNLSNQPQHF
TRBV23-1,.,CASSLGLNYGYTF
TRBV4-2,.,CASSQGDRGPNTGYTF
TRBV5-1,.,CASSFFPEAKNIQYF
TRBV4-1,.,CASSQDRLSSYNEQFF
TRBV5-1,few,CASSPEMIGNTIYF
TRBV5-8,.,CASSLRTGNEKLFF
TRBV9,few,CASSGRTGVDGEKLFF
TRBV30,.,CAWGNLGQSGNTIYF
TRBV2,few,CASSDGHRLKAFF
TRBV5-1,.,CASSLVGGNEQYF
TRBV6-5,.,CASSFTLPGQNSPLHF
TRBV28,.,CASSNRDGVYEQYF
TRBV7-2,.,CASSIFKNIQYF
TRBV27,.,CASSLFSGSAVWTQYF
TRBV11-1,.,CASSSSGGQGNTEAFF
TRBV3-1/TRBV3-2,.,CASSHYRGANTGELFF
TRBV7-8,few,CASSLGGGAQIRQYF
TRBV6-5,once,CASRPLVTGIGGYTF
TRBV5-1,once,CASSPGQGEKLFF
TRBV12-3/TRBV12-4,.,CASMESYNEQFF
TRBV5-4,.,CASSLGGGGLAPQYF
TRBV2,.,CASSEGGLDWENIQYF
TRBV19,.,CASSPRTPGDEQYF
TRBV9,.,CASSVEPGGTGAPNTEAFF
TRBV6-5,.,CASSRSGNQPQHF
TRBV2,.,CASSEGATFTDTQYF
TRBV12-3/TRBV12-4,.,CASSFIDTGELFF